This T cell receptor beta chain appears in the sequencing data of a study of cytomegalovirus exposure and HLA in healthy donors. Study results and caveats: Through in vitro validation, a few CMV-associated chains were shown to be specific for CMV antigens.

Of note for this clone: Its antigen is still unknown.

The germline V gene encodes CDR1 MGHRA and CDR2 YSYEKL. This CDR3 is 14 amino acids long. The V and J ends lost 0 bases and 3 bases respectively, with 9 bases between them. PCR was performed using 60 Vbeta and 13 Jbeta primers. Assay used: immunoSEQ multiplex PCR; TCRdb lists only in-frame clones, some missing. The table shows 150,000 to 200,000 clones, with around 81% occurring only once. Sequencing used PBMCs. J is TRBJ2-7 and V is TRBV4-1; D is ambiguous. This clonotype originated in a woman aged 25 to 39 in good health and CMV-seronegative. This CDR3 reads CASSQDMPSYEQYF. DNA for the CDR3: TGCGCCAGCAGCCAAGATATGCCTAGCTACGAGCAGTACTTC.